This paragraph reports one T cell receptor beta chain. This sample was included in a study of blood T cell repertoires in COVID-19. Study-level background: COVID-19 samples from acute and convalescent phases originated in the United States, Italy and Spain. PBMCs, B-cell-depleted T cells, or T cells were the source of the cDNA or gDNA that made up the material.

Per the authors' pipeline: Amplification of reference gene primers provided the estimated nucleated cell counts. Generated by immunoSEQ multiplex PCR, the TCRdb table keeps only in-frame clones and is missing some. The DNA was the basis for D and trimming; V, J and clone size are from that table. The sample holds about 150,000 clones, 76% seen once. Sequencing was carried out using peripheral blood. The origin of this receptor is a woman older than 75 with acute or convalescent COVID-19.

The CDR3 sequence is CASSQDVTGDGYTF. The CDR3 DNA follows: TGCGCCAGCAGCCAAGATGTGACAGGGGATGGCTACACCTTC. The chain carries TRBV4-1 and TRBJ1-2; 8 bases map to TRBD1. The CDR3 is 14 residues long. Germline trimming cut 0 bases from V and 6 bases from J; bases unmatched to any gene: 3. Germline-derived CDR1 and CDR2 are MGHRA and YSYEKL.